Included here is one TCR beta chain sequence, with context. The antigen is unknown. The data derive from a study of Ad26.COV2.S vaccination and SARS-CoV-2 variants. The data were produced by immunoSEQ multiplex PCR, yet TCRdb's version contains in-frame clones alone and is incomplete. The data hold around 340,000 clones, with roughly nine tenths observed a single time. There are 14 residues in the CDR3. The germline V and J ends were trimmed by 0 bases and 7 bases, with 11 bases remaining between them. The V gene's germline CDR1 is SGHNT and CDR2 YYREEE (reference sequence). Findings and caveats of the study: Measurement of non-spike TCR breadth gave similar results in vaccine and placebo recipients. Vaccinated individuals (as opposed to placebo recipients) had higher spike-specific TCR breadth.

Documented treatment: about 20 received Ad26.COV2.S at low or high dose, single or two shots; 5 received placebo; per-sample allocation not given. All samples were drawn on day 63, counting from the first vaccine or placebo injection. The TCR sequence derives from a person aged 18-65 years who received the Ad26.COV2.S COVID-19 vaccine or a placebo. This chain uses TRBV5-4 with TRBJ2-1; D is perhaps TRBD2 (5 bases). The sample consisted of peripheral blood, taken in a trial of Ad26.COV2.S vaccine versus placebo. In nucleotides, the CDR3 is TGTGCCAGCAGCTTGGGATCGGGAATAAATGAGCAGTTCTTC. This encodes CASSLGSGINEQFF.